The entry that follows covers one T cell receptor beta chain sequence. What it binds is not known. The data were produced by immunoSEQ multiplex PCR, yet TCRdb's version contains in-frame clones alone and is incomplete. The data contain approximately 110,000 clones, roughly 90% of them seen just once; the ten biggest clones take up roughly 1.2%. This sample stems from a study of T cell responses to AZD1222 COVID-19 vaccine. Study summary: Second-dose timings of about 4 or about 12 weeks were pooled. The study, taken as a whole, reports: Two AZD1222 doses significantly raised spike-specific TCR breadth and depth over controls. Among the donors, most were white British and more were female, and clonal diversity was possibly underestimated.

Germline loops: CDR1 SGHRS, CDR2 YFSETQ. CDR3 length: 14 amino acids. Trimming removed 4 bases from V and 6 bases from J; junction bases left unmatched: 3. The source was peripheral blood, collected on day 0 of AZD1222 vaccination. The origin of this receptor is an adult in good health. This chain uses TRBV5-1 with TRBJ1-4; TRBD1 agrees at 10 bases. CDR3 amino acids: CASSPGTGDEKLFF. The CDR3 DNA is TGCGCCAGCAGCCCCGGGACAGGGGATGAAAAACTGTTTTTT.